The 9 T cell receptor beta chains listed next were all sequenced from one sample in a study of spatial heterogeneity in lung cancer (dated by TCRdb to the late 2010s). The time point label, read with the paper, signifies: sample taken at primary tumor resection. For TCR sequencing, whole RNA was extracted from tumor and nontumor lung tissue, or from cryopreserved PBMC samples, and no cell sorting was done. The library was prepared using 5' RACE. Sequencing was carried out with a NextSeq 500. TCRdb took the public reads, trimmed them with fastp at Q25, ran MiXCR for clone calling and kept in-frame beta chains. Rows with a matching CDR3 protein are joined into one entry that keeps the most common DNA and genes. For this sample there are more than 12,000 distinct CDR3 sequences; approximately 11% appear just once. 30% to 35% of the sample comes from the top ten. The source material was PBMCs, sampled at surgery. These receptors originate from a female donor with early-stage non-small cell lung cancer.

Many counts were recorded for this clonotype. The chain has TRBV19 and TRBJ2-3; tentative D call: TRBD1 (6 bases). Germline lookup yields CDR1 LNHDA and CDR2 SQIVND (reference sequence). Trimming took off 5 bases at V and 2 bases at J, with 8 bases between the two ends. This CDR3 has 13 residues. The chain's CDR3 is CASSGGHTDTQYF. The CDR3 DNA reads as TGTGCCAGTAGTGGGGGCCACACAGATACGCAGTATTTT.

This rearrangement joins TRBV20-1 to TRBJ2-7, with D tentatively TRBD2 (7 bases). The V and J ends lost 6 bases and 7 bases respectively, with 22 bases between them. The germline gives CDR1 DFQATT, CDR2 SNEGSKA (reference sequence). The CDR3 length is 14 residues. The CDR3, as DNA: TGCAGTGCCCCCCCGGCGGGGGACACGGGGGAGCAGTACTTC. As protein: CSAPPAGDTGEQYF.

This clonotype has at least ten counts. This chain joins TRBV10-2 and TRBJ2-1; perhaps TRBD1 as D (6 bases). The V gene's germline CDR1 is WSHSY and CDR2 SAAADI. V was cut by 6 bases and J by 5 bases, with 26 bases left in between. This CDR3 has 18 residues. The DNA of the CDR3 is TGCGCCAGCAGATCCCAGTACAGGGAGCGCACAGGCCACAATGAGCAGTTCTTC. Its protein product is CASRSQYRERTGHNEQFF.

The CDR3 protein is CASSPGRQWNTEAFF. CDR3 nucleotides: TGCGCCAGCAGCCCCGGGCGTCAGTGGAACACTGAAGCTTTCTTT. The chain uses TRBV5-1 and TRBJ1-1; D gene uncertain. Per the germline V gene, CDR1 is SGHRS and CDR2 is YFSETQ. The ends were cut back, 4 bases at V and 1 base at J, with 14 bases in the middle. The CDR3 length is 15 residues.

In this sample, this clonotype turned up many times. V is TRBV4-1 and J is TRBJ2-7; 7 bases match TRBD1. Germline V CDR1 and CDR2: MGHRA, YSYEKL. There are 15 residues in the CDR3. V was pared by 2 bases and J by 2 bases, with 6 bases of the junction left unmatched. The CDR3 protein is CASSQSGTATYEQYF. The CDR3 region has the DNA TGCGCCAGCAGCCAATCAGGGACAGCAACCTACGAGCAGTACTTC.

V and J are TRBV19 and TRBJ1-3; possible D gene TRBD1, 5 bases. V shed 5 bases and J shed 0 bases, with 11 bases lying between them. Germline CDR1 is LNHDA and CDR2 is SQIVND (reference sequence). The CDR3 is 15 amino acids. The CDR3 here is CASSGRDSSGNTIYF. In DNA, the CDR3 is TGTGCCAGTAGTGGAAGGGACTCCTCTGGAAACACCATATATTTT.

This clonotype was recorded many times. The chain carries TRBV14 and TRBJ2-1, with a weak D call TRBD2 (5 bases). Trimming cost V 0 bases and J 9 bases, with 9 bases left between them. This CDR3 has 13 residues. Germline assignment: CDR1 SGHDN and CDR2 FVKESK. Here the CDR3 DNA reads TGTGCCAGCAGCCAAGAACTAGGAGGTGAGCAGTTCTTC. Amino acids: CASSQELGGEQFF.

This clonotype was picked up a small number of times. The chain combines TRBV6-2 or TRBV6-3 with TRBJ2-6; a weak D match, TRBD2 (6 bases). CDR1 and CDR2 from the germline V gene are MNHEY and SVGEGT. This CDR3 contains 13 residues. V gave up 6 bases and J gave up 13 bases, with 16 bases separating them. The CDR3 DNA is TGTGCCAGCAGACTACTAGCCGCAAGTGTCCTGACTTTC. It codes for CASRLLAASVLTF.

The chain couples TRBV6-5 to TRBJ2-7; 7 bases line up with TRBD1. This CDR3 has 16 amino acids. V lost 5 bases to trimming and J lost 2 bases; unmatched junction nucleotides: 12. Per germline, CDR1 MNHEY and CDR2 SVGAGI. CDR3 bases: TGTGCCAGCAGTGTGTCCGGGACAGCGACGACCTACGAGCAGTACTTC. Protein: CASSVSGTATTYEQYF.